The clone carrying this T cell receptor (beta chain) has just a few counts. Antigen unknown. These data belong to a study of post-analysis software for immune sequencing data. Across the study: Recorded disease courses covered relapsing-remitting, secondary progressive and progressive-relapsing multiple sclerosis. Some patients had no subtype annotation. Study findings and constraints: When compared against controls, multiple sclerosis patients showed significantly lower normalized Chao1 diversity. There were five TRBV segments more frequent in patients than controls, and TRBV5-6, TRBV5-1 and TRBV20-1 were among them. Strong same-batch co-clustering of samples appeared with F measure clustering.

Germline assignment: CDR1 SNHLY and CDR2 FYNNEI. The junction had 4 bases not matched to a gene; V was cut back by 6 bases and J by 2 bases. The CDR3 sequence is 15 residues long. The TCR beta cDNA libraries carried unique molecular identifiers. In TCRdb, the PCR reads were re-called with MiXCR into one record per CDR3 protein. This table has 350,000 to 500,000 distinct CDR3 sequences, approximately 39% appearing once. V is TRBV2 and J is TRBJ2-1, with 10 bases lining up with TRBD2. This TCR derives from a girl aged 2-9 years with multiple sclerosis. The sequenced material came from blood. The CDR3 DNA is TGTGCCAGCAGGAGGACTAGCGGAACCTACAATGAGCAGTTCTTC. Protein: CASRRTSGTYNEQFF.